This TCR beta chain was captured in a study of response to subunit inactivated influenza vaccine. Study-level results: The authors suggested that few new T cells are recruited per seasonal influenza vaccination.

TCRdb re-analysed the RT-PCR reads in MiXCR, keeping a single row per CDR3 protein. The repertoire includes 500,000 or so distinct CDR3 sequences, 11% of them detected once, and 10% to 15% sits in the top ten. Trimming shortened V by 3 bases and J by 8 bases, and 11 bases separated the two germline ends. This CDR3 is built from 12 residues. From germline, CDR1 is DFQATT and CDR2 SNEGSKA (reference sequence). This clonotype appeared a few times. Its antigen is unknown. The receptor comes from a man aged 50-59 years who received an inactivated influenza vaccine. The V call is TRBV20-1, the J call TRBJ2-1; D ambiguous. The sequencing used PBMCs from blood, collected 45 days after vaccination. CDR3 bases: TGCAGTGCTAGGCCCCAGTCGCATGAGCAGTTCTTC. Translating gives CSARPQSHEQFF.